The rows below give T cell receptor beta chains drawn from one sample of a study of blood T cell repertoires in COVID-19. Measured with immunoSEQ multiplex PCR; TCRdb has only the in-frame clones, and not every one. The repertoire holds around 300,000 clones, with over 80% as singletons. Sequencing was carried out using PBMCs or T cells enriched from blood (not recorded which). These receptors were taken from a man aged 25 to 40 who had recovered from COVID-19. CDR3s include the opening cysteine and the closing phenylalanine or tryptophan. Each record gives: V gene, D gene, clone size, J gene, CDR3 DNA, CDR3 protein. D genes are given only for firm matches. Rows may omit the clone size; those that give it use once, few, many or a size class.

TRBV9	TRBD2	-	TRBJ2-3	TGTGCCAGCACCTCAGCGGGGGGGCACTCAGATACGCAGTATTTT	CASTSAGGHSDTQYF
TRBV13	-	-	TRBJ1-4	TGTGCCAGCAGCTTATTTCGGGGGGACGAAAAACTGTTTTTT	CASSLFRGDEKLFF
TRBV21-1	-	-	TRBJ1-4	TGTGCCAGCAGCAAAGCCGGGACAGGGTGGGGTAATGAAAAACTGTTTTTT	CASSKAGTGWGNEKLFF
TRBV11-2	TRBD2	-	TRBJ2-5	TGTGCCAGCAGCTTAGGGCTAGCGGGGGGGCTGAAGACCCAGTACTTC	CASSLGLAGGLKTQYF
TRBV15	TRBD2	once	TRBJ2-3	TGTGCCACCAGCAGAGGCGGGACTAGCGGGGATCCGCAGTATTTT	CATSRGGTSGDPQYF
TRBV7-6	-	-	TRBJ2-1	TGTGCCAGCAGCACAAGGGGATACAATGAGCAGTTCTTC	CASSTRGYNEQFF
TRBV5-1	TRBD1	-	TRBJ2-2	TGCGCCAGCAGCATAGGACAGGGCGAAGGCACCGGGGAGCTGTTTTTT	CASSIGQGEGTGELFF
TRBV4-2	-	few	TRBJ1-6	TGTGCCAGCAGCCAAATAACCGGACAGAGTTATAATTCACCCCTCCACTTT	CASSQITGQSYNSPLHF
TRBV6-1	TRBD1	-	TRBJ2-7	TGTGCCAGCAGTGAGGCAGGGGGAGTCCCCGGCCCCTACGAGCAGTACTTC	CASSEAGGVPGPYEQYF
TRBV5-4	TRBD1	-	TRBJ1-2	TGTGCCAGCAGCGGGCGGACAGGGGGCTACTATGGCTACACCTTC	CASSGRTGGYYGYTF
TRBV4-1	TRBD1	-	TRBJ1-2	TGCGCCAGCAGCCAAGAAAAACAGGACAGGGGGCGACATGGCTACACCTTC	CASSQEKQDRGRHGYTF
TRBV19	-	-	TRBJ1-1	TGTGCCAGTAGTGTTCAAGGAGGCCTGAACACTGAAGCTTTCTTT	CASSVQGGLNTEAFF
TRBV19	TRBD1	-	TRBJ1-3	TGTGCCAGTAGTCACCCAACAGGGGCCGGAAACACCATATATTTT	CASSHPTGAGNTIYF
TRBV7-9	-	-	TRBJ2-7	TGTGCCAGCAGCTACGGACAGTCTGGGGGCGAGCAGTACTTC	CASSYGQSGGEQYF
TRBV7-3	TRBD2	-	TRBJ2-5	TGTGCCAGCAGCTTATTGGCGGGGGGGCGAGAGACCCAGTACTTC	CASSLLAGGRETQYF
TRBV28	-	-	TRBJ1-5	TGTGCCAGTTATACAGGGTTGGGCAATCAGCCCCAGCATTTT	CASYTGLGNQPQHF
TRBV18	TRBD1	-	TRBJ1-3	TGTGCCAGCTCACCCGCCGGGACAGGGGTAAACACCATATATTTT	CASSPAGTGVNTIYF
TRBV24-1	TRBD1	-	TRBJ2-7	TGTGCCACCAGTCTGACAGGGGATATCTACGAGCAGTACTTC	CATSLTGDIYEQYF
TRBV10-3	TRBD1	-	TRBJ2-7	TGTGCCATCAGTGCTCGGCAGGGGGTCAACGAGCAGTACTTC	CAISARQGVNEQYF
TRBV7-9	TRBD1	-	TRBJ1-2	TGTGCCAGCAGAGCCGGGACAGGGACCTATGGCTACACCTTC	CASRAGTGTYGYTF
TRBV5-4	TRBD1	-	TRBJ1-5	TGTGCCAGCAGCCATGACAGGGACCAGCCCCAGCATTTT	CASSHDRDQPQHF
TRBV7-9	TRBD2	-	TRBJ2-3	TGTGCCAGCAGCGCAGCTAGCGGGGGCACAGATACGCAGTATTTT	CASSAASGGTDTQYF
TRBV5-6	-	-	TRBJ1-2	TGTGCCAGCAGCTCTCGGTTACAGAGCTATGGCTACACCTTC	CASSSRLQSYGYTF
TRBV4-1	-	-	TRBJ2-7	TGCGCCAGCAGCCAAGATCAAGGGAGCTCCTACGAGCAGTACTTC	CASSQDQGSSYEQYF
TRBV28	-	-	TRBJ2-5	TGTGCCAGCAGTTCCCCGGGGAGAGGAGAGACCCAGTACTTC	CASSSPGRGETQYF